This T cell receptor beta chain was recovered during a study of T cell repertoires in MIS-A myocarditis (dated by TCRdb to between 2021 and 2022). The immunoSEQ bias-controlled multiplex PCR was used to amplify TCRbeta CDR3 regions, which were then sequenced at high throughput. The authors' analysis ran thus. CDR3 sequences were collapsed and filtered with the immunoSEQ vendor pipeline, and the abundance and frequency of each unique TCRbeta CDR3 were thereby quantified. Dominant CDR3 amino acid sequences were clustered with SARS-CoV-2-specific ImmuneCODE TCRbeta sequences by CD-HIT using a 90% global sequence identity threshold. A clone was classed as hyperexpanded at a frequency of 0.1 to 1 and as large at a frequency of 0.01 to 0.1. CDR3 amino acid sequences and V and J gene assignments of dominant clones were confirmed with MiXCR. The R stringdist package was used to calculate Levenshtein distances between the patient clonotypes and the ImmuneCODE hits. Here the immuneACCESS table is served through TCRdb, limited to in-frame sequences with V and J called. Missing clones are a known gap in these copies; in checked studies unresolved V genes cover under half, and the rest lacks a known reason. The V and J calls and clone size are taken from that table; D and trimming were inferred from the DNA. The sample profile shows about 15,000 clones; around 70% of them were found once. The top ten clonotypes cover around 60% of the sample.

Worth noting for this clone: No cognate antigen has been identified for it. Nothing much larger sits one base from this clone, and base qualities are not available.

The QIAamp DNA FFPE kit was used to extract genomic DNA from formalin-fixed paraffin-embedded autopsy tissue. CDR3 length: 14 amino acids, cysteine to phenylalanine. Of all the DNA, just the CDR3 is kept, 42 bases in frame from base 1. The TCR comes from a man aged 18 to 35 with fulminant myocarditis from multisystem inflammatory syndrome in adults (MIS-A) after COVID-19. Sequencing input: left ventricle heart tissue obtained at autopsy. The cell subset or site label of this sample denotes: cardiac tissue sample (left or right ventricle, interventricular septum, or pericardium). In this chain, TRBV21-1 is recombined with TRBJ1-2. TRBV21-1 constitutes a pseudogene. The nucleotides read TGTGCCAGCAGCATGAGCTCCTTGGTCTATGGCTACACCTTC. Its translation reads: CASSMSSLVYGYTF.